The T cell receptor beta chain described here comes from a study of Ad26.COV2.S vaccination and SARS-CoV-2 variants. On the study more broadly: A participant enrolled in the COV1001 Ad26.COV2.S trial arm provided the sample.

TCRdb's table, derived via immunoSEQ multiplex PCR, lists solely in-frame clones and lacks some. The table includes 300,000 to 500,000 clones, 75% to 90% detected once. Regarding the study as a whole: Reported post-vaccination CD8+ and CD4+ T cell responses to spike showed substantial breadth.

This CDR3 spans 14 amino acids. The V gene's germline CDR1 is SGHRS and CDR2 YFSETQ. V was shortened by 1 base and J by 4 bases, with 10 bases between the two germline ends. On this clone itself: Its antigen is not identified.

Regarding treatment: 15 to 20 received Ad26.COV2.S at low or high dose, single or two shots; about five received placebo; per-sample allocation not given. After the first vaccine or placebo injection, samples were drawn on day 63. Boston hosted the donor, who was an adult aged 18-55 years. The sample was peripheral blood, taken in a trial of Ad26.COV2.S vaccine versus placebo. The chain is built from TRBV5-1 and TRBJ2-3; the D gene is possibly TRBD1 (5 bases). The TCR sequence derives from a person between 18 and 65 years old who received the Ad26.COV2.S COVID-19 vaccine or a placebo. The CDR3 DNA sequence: TGCGCCAGCAGCTTGCAAGGGGCGGCAGATACGCAGTATTTT. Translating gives CASSLQGAADTQYF.